These 14 T cell receptor beta chains were all obtained from the same sample, sequenced in a study of T cells in Graves' hyperthyroidism and ophthalmopathy. The investigators amplified TCR beta CDR3 regions from RNA transcripts. Using the HTBI primer set, a first-round RT-PCR was run on the TCR CDR3. TCRdb re-called the multiplex PCR reads through MiXCR, storing one row per CDR3 protein. The table shows a few hundred thousand distinct CDR3 sequences, with roughly 25% occurring only once. Sample: blood. The receptors were sampled from a man in his fifties or sixties with Graves' hyperthyroidism.

This clonotype turned up a few times. The chain combines TRBV12-3 or TRBV12-4 with TRBJ1-2; the D is unclear. V lost 5 bases and J lost 1, with 2 bases in between. The CDR3 sequence is 11 residues long. The chain's CDR3 is CASSNNYGYTF. DNA of the CDR3: TGTGCCAGCAGTAATAACTATGGCTACACCTTC.

The chain uses TRBV12-3 or TRBV12-4 and TRBJ2-2, with 10 bases fitting TRBD2. J was trimmed by 6 bases and V by 6 bases; bases with no gene match: 4. CDR3 length equals 14 residues. DNA for the CDR3: TGTGCCAGCAGCCTAGCGGGAGAGCCCGGGGAGCTGTTTTTT. It translates to CASSLAGEPGELFF.

The chain combines TRBV7-9 with TRBJ2-7, with D unresolved. The CDR3 loop spans 14 amino acids. Germline CDR1 and CDR2: SEHNR and FQNEAQ (reference sequence). The V end was cut by 4 bases, the J end by 0 bases, with 10 bases between. The CDR3: CASSSDGFSYEQYF. DNA for the CDR3: TGTGCCAGCAGCTCGGACGGATTCTCCTACGAGCAGTACTTC.

The chain carries TRBV20-1 and TRBJ2-7; D assignment may be TRBD1 or TRBD2 (5 bases each). V shed 5 bases and J shed 4 bases, with 18 bases lying between them. Germline assignment: CDR1 DFQATT and CDR2 SNEGSKA (reference sequence). This CDR3 has 14 amino acids. The CDR3 sequence: CSALPPQGVYEQYF. The CDR3 region has the DNA TGCAGTGCTCTCCCCCCCCAGGGAGTTTACGAGCAGTACTTC.

This clonotype was seen repeatedly, ten times or more. The chain has TRBV12-3 or TRBV12-4 and TRBJ1-1; no clear D. V was shortened by 3 bases and J by 3 bases, with 14 bases between the two germline ends. The CDR3 is 15 residues long. CDR3 in amino acids: CASSFGLGPYTEAFF. CDR3 in DNA: TGTGCCAGCAGTTTCGGACTAGGTCCTTACACTGAAGCTTTCTTT.

This clonotype was seen a few times. The V and J genes are TRBV5-6 and TRBJ2-7, with TRBD1 matching over 8 bases. The CDR3 runs 15 residues. From germline, CDR1 is SGHDT and CDR2 YYEEEE. The V and J ends lost 4 bases and 3 bases, in that order; junction bases with no gene match: 9. This chain's CDR3 is CASSGRQGLIYEQYF. The CDR3 nucleotides are TGTGCCAGCAGCGGAAGACAGGGGTTAATCTACGAGCAGTACTTC.

The rearrangement joins TRBV12-3 or TRBV12-4 to TRBJ2-1, with 12 bases matching TRBD2. This CDR3 has 18 residues. Germline trimming cut 3 bases from V and 0 bases from J; bases unmatched to any gene: 6. CDR3 bases: TGTGCCAGCAGTTTCCGGACTAGCGGGATAAGCTCCTACAATGAGCAGTTCTTC. Translated, it gives CASSFRTSGISSYNEQFF.

This clonotype was counted at least ten times. The chain combines TRBV6-2 or TRBV6-3 with TRBJ2-7, with a tentative D call TRBD2 (5 bases). Germline assignment: CDR1 MNHEY and CDR2 SVGEGT. Trimming removed 5 bases at V and 0 bases at J, with 14 bases between. This CDR3 has 15 amino acids. The CDR3 loop reads CASSTTRAASYEQYF. In DNA, the CDR3 is TGTGCCAGCAGTACAACTAGGGCGGCCTCCTACGAGCAGTACTTC.

This clonotype was counted at least ten times. The chain recombines TRBV6-2 or TRBV6-3 with TRBJ2-7; 7 nucleotides line up with TRBD2. With 7 bases clipped from V and 4 bases from J, the junction kept 7 bases outside the gene matches. CDR3 length: 13 amino acids. Germline V lookup: CDR1 MNHEY, CDR2 SVGEGT. CDR3 nucleotides: TGTGCCAGCACCCTAAGCGGGGTTTACGAGCAGTACTTC. Its translation: CASTLSGVYEQYF.

The CDR3 sequence is CSFRDSLYNEQFF. The CDR3 nucleotides read TGCAGTTTCCGGGACAGTCTCTACAATGAGCAGTTCTTC. The gene calls are TRBV20-1 and TRBJ2-1, with 7 nucleotides matching TRBD1. The junction had 7 bases not matched to a gene; V was cut back by 8 bases and J by 3 bases. The germline gives CDR1 DFQATT, CDR2 SNEGSKA (reference sequence). The CDR3 is 13 residues long.

The chain carries TRBV28 and TRBJ1-5; 7 bases match TRBD1. From germline, CDR1 is MDHEN and CDR2 SYDVKM. The ends lost 6 bases at V and 3 bases at J; junction bases unmatched: 5. There are 14 residues in the CDR3. The CDR3, as DNA: TGTGCCAGCAGAGGGGGACAGACCAATCAGCCCCAGCATTTT. Residues: CASRGGQTNQPQHF.

The J gene is TRBJ2-3, the V gene TRBV7-9; D is perhaps TRBD2 (5 bases). V shed 8 bases and J shed 3 bases, with 12 bases lying between them. CDR3 length: 13 residues. The germline gives CDR1 SEHNR, CDR2 FQNEAQ (reference sequence). The DNA of the CDR3 is TGTGCCAGCGCGACAAGGAGGACAGATACGCAGTATTTT. Amino acid sequence: CASATRRTDTQYF.

The CDR3 region is CASSNRDTRYYEQYF. CDR3 sequence (DNA): TGTGCCAGCAGCAACCGGGACACCAGATACTACGAGCAGTACTTC. This chain joins TRBV7-9 and TRBJ2-7; the D gene is possibly TRBD1 (6 bases). Trimming cost V 5 bases and J 3 bases, with 17 bases left between them. CDR3 length equals 15 residues. Germline CDR1 SEHNR, CDR2 FQNEAQ (reference sequence).

This clonotype occurred many times. This rearrangement joins TRBV7-3 to TRBJ2-1, with TRBD2 matching 9 bases. The CDR3 runs to 13 residues. Germline V lookup: CDR1 SGHTA, CDR2 FQGTGA. Trimming at V came to 5 bases and at J to 8 bases, leaving 4 bases not matched to a gene. CDR3 DNA sequence: TGTGCCAGCAGCCCCGGGACTAGCTATGAGCAGTTCTTC. It is translated as CASSPGTSYEQFF.